This T cell receptor (beta chain) was documented in a study of cytomegalovirus exposure and HLA in healthy donors. Donors sampled were nominally healthy, though unrecorded immune exposures were likely. Whole-study results and caveats: Confirmation in vitro established that a few CMV-associated chains were specific for CMV antigens. It emerged from a later analysis that several of the most significant clusters appeared to be linked to common viral pathogens. Being indistinguishable, some V segments were excluded, TRBV6-2 and TRBV6-3 among them.

Only a few counts were recorded for this clone. Its antigen remains unidentified. The CDR3 runs 12 residues. Germline CDR1 is SGHTA and CDR2 is FQGNSA. V was pared by 5 bases and J by 5 bases, with 9 bases between. Primers for the PCR totalled 60 Vbeta and 13 Jbeta. Measured with immunoSEQ multiplex PCR; TCRdb has only the in-frame clones, and not every one. In the table there are some 100,000 clones, around 68% of which are singletons. The V call is TRBV7-2, the J call TRBJ1-1; possibly TRBD1 for D (6 bases). This receptor was taken from a woman in her forties or fifties in good health and CMV-seropositive. Sequenced: PBMCs. CDR3 nucleotides: TGTGCCAGCAGCCCGAGGGGGACTGAAGCTTTCTTT. As protein: CASSPRGTEAFF.